The clone carrying this T cell receptor beta chain appeared a few times. Trimming removed 5 bases from V and 1 base from J, with 15 bases in between. Germline CDR1 reads SEHNR; CDR2 reads FQNEAQ (reference sequence). This CDR3 spans 15 amino acids. The data belong to a study of blood T cell repertoires in COVID-19. As for the study in general: Specimens from acute and convalescent COVID-19 originated in the United States, Italy and Spain. The analysed material was cDNA or gDNA that came from T cells, B-cell-depleted T cells, or PBMCs.

The authors' processing: Amplification from reference gene primers served as the basis for estimated nucleated cell counts. The assay was immunoSEQ multiplex PCR, and TCRdb's table has in-frame clones only and misses some. V, J and clone size are taken as reported in that table, and D and trimming were inferred from the DNA itself. This repertoire shows about 170,000 clones, about four fifths found once; its top ten account for about a tenth. The clonotype comes from a man aged 65-85 years with active or convalescent COVID-19. The sample consisted of peripheral blood. The gene calls are TRBV7-9 and TRBJ2-7, with D maybe TRBD2 (6 bases). This CDR3 is CASSPGGRSSYEQYF. CDR3 nucleotides: TGTGCCAGCAGCCCCGGAGGGAGAAGTTCCTACGAGCAGTACTTC.